The table lists the clone carrying this T cell receptor beta chain with many counts. Through Arm-PCR of CDR3 regions and iRepertoire HTBI primers, TCR beta libraries were built. Each CDR3 protein gets one entry after TCRdb re-called the multiplex PCR reads with MiXCR. Among 350,000 to 500,000 distinct CDR3 sequences listed, around 15% were seen once. The entry originates in a study of regulatory T cells in long-lasting Graves disease. Trimming took off 5 bases at V and 1 base at J, with 18 bases between the two ends. This CDR3 region has 15 residues. Per the germline V gene, CDR1 is DFQATT and CDR2 is SNEGSKA (reference sequence). The sample's time point: newly diagnosed GD, antithyroid drugs for less than 3 months. TCR sequences were obtained from RNA taken from PBMCs. The same sample was also studied in work on T cells in Graves' hyperthyroidism and ophthalmopathy. That work states: Patients counted as stable if ophthalmopathy did not develop within 18 months.

This receptor was identified in a woman aged 45 to 65 with Graves disease. The chain recombines TRBV20-1 with TRBJ2-7; a weak D match, TRBD1 (6 bases). The sample consisted of peripheral blood mononuclear cells (PBMCs), taken at new diagnosis, from a patient treated with antithyroid drugs. The CDR3, as DNA: TGCAGTGCTTTCAACCCAGGGGTAGGTTCCTACGAGCAGTACTTC. Translating gives CSAFNPGVGSYEQYF.